The following is a T cell receptor beta chain sequence with its context. The data belong to a study of technical replicates of blood from a handful of donors. Repertoires were generated with immunoSEQ multiplex PCR, while TCRdb's copy carries only in-frame clones and drops some. The sample lists more than 65,000 clones, roughly 92% seen once, with 0.41% in the top ten. V was cut by 0 bases and J by 3 bases, with 6 bases left in between. Looked up from germline, CDR1 is ENHRY and CDR2 is SYGVKD. The CDR3 spans 14 residues. Sequenced sample: T cells isolated from PBMCs. This receptor was obtained from a human donor in good health. The J gene is TRBJ1-5, the V gene TRBV10-3, with no clear D. In DNA form, the CDR3 reads TGTGCCATCAGTGAGTCGGGCCACAATCAGCCCCAGCATTTT. Its protein is CAISESGHNQPQHF.